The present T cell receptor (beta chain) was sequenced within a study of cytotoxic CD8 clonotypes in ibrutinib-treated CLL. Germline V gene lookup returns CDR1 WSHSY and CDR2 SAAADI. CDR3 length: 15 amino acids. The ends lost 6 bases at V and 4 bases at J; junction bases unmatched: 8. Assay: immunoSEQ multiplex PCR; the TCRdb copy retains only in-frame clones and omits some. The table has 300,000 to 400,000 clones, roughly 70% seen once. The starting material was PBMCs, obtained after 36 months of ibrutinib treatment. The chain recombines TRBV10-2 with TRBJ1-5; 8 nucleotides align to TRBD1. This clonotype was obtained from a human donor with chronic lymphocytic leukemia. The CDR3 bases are TGCGCCAGCAGCACCGGGACAGGTATTAATCAGCCCCAGCATTTT. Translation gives CASSTGTGINQPQHF.